The following is a TCR beta chain sequence with its context. What this receptor recognizes is not known. No much larger clone is present one base from it, and per-base qualities are unavailable. In the prospective study, participants were about 18 to 90 years old, resided in about two dozen geographic areas of the United States, and were enrolled through a virtual design. To assign participants to cohorts, the prospective study relied on clinical history that participants themselves reported in a screening survey and a study questionnaire. ImmuneRACE Cohort 3 recovered participants were defined by two consecutive negative NP/OP PCR tests, healthcare professional clearance, or symptom resolution. In the prospective study, whole blood, serum and a nasopharyngeal or oropharyngeal swab were collected from each participant by mobile phlebotomists. Additional blood draws and questionnaires over an approximately two-month period could optionally be provided by prospective study participants. Prospective study blood samples were shipped either frozen or at room temperature before DNA extraction.

The data are from a study of blood T cell repertoires in COVID-19 (dated by TCRdb to the early 2020s). Broadly, across the study: The collaborator samples originated in the United States, Italy and Spain and spanned the acute and convalescent phases of COVID-19. The prospective study material was composed of cDNA or gDNA derived from T cells, B-cell-depleted T cells, or PBMCs. The dataset comprised deeply sampled blood TCRbeta repertoires from subjects exposed to, actively infected with, or recovered from COVID-19. The repertoires were released in a freely available public database meant as a resource for research on the immune response to SARS-CoV-2. Samples were obtained from the ongoing ImmuneRACE study (first 160 participants) and from over 1,000 subjects provided by 6 global collaborators. A de-identified subject ID, COVID-19 status, age in years and sex were almost always included in the sample metadata. HLA class I and class II types, where available, came from metadata supplied by the sample provider rather than from assay-based typing. Points the paper makes about the study in general: Clinical and demographic metadata were provided uncurated, with the amount varying by source and participant.

TCRbeta CDR3 regions were amplified from genomic DNA by means of the immunoSEQ Assay, a bias-controlled multiplex PCR. The study's own analysis went as follows. Within the assay, amplification of reference gene primers was used to estimate how many nucleated cells each sample contained. To quantify the absolute abundance of each unique TCRbeta CDR3 rearrangement, sequence reads were collapsed and filtered. Productive Simpson clonality was computed per sample as the square root of Simpson's diversity index over productive rearrangements. In TCRdb, the immuneACCESS table is reduced to in-frame sequences with V and J assigned. These tables do not hold every clone; where another copy was compared, an unresolved V gene accounts for under half, and the others remain unexplained. The V and J calls and clone size were taken over from that table, and D and trimming were inferred from the DNA. This sample lists 200,000 to 250,000 clones; about 80% were detected once. Clones ranked in the top ten supply around 16% of the sample.

CDR1 and CDR2 are drawn from the germline V gene (reference sequence): SEHNR, FQNEAQ. The CDR3 spans 16 residues, from the cysteine through the phenylalanine. The DNA shown is the 48-base CDR3, in frame from base 1. V and J are trimmed by 4 bases and 2 bases, and the gene matches miss 9 bases of the junction. The sequenced material came from PBMCs or T cells enriched from blood (not recorded which). The receptor was derived from a man aged 40-55 years who had recovered from COVID-19. The chain is assembled from TRBV7-9 and TRBJ2-7; TRBD1 lines up with 9 middle nucleotides. The CDR3 in this case is CASSSRDRDSAYEQYF. The nucleotides are TGTGCCAGCAGCTCGAGGGACAGGGACTCGGCCTACGAGCAGTACTTC.